This T cell receptor (beta chain) was found in a study of CD8 T cells in ankylosing spondylitis. The study, taken as a whole, reports: About 8 highly homologous variants made up a TCR beta motif, and this motif appeared characteristic of ankylosing spondylitis blood.

A note on this clonotype: Its target is unknown.

TCRdb fed the 5' RACE reads into MiXCR, producing one record per CDR3 protein. Seen here are fewer than 500,000 distinct CDR3 sequences, 25% to 30% observed once, and the top ten hold roughly 0.9%. In germline, CDR1 is KGHDR, CDR2 SFDVKD. Trimming at V came to 3 bases and at J to 2 bases, leaving 10 bases not matched to a gene. This CDR3 comprises 17 residues. Sequences were obtained from blood, either unsorted or a sorted T cell fraction (not recorded which). The TCR originated in a male donor with ankylosing spondylitis. V usage is TRBV24-1 and J usage is TRBJ2-3, with TRBD2 matching 7 bases. CDR3 protein: CATSDPPGRGDTDTQYF. The CDR3 bases are TGTGCCACCAGTGATCCGCCGGGACGGGGGGACACAGATACGCAGTATTTT.